This is a list of T cell receptor beta chains from one sample in a study of blood T cell repertoires in COVID-19. The table came from immunoSEQ multiplex PCR; TCRdb's copy has only in-frame clones and leaves some out. Of approximately 150,000 clones listed, 85% to 90% are singletons. Source material: peripheral blood. The receptor source for this set is a woman between 55 and 75 years old with active COVID-19. Each CDR3 is given with its conserved first and last residue. D genes are given only for firm matches. Some rows have no size entry. The others give once, few or many, or a class for an expanded clone.

D	J	V	size	CDR3	DNA
.	TRBJ1-1	TRBV7-9	few	CASSGGVNTEAFF	TGTGCCAGCAGCGGCGGGGTTAACACTGAAGCTTTCTTT
.	TRBJ1-2	TRBV27	.	CASSLSRDYGYTF	TGTGCCAGCAGTTTATCGCGGGACTATGGCTACACCTTC
TRBD2	TRBJ2-1	TRBV4-1	.	CASSQPNFRLAGGDEQFF	TGCGCCAGCAGCCAACCCAACTTCCGGCTAGCGGGAGGGGATGAGCAGTTCTTC
.	TRBJ1-4	TRBV7-6	.	CASSLQSRTNEKLFF	TGTGCCAGCAGCCTCCAGTCCAGGACTAATGAAAAACTGTTTTTT
TRBD1	TRBJ2-3	TRBV12-3/TRBV12-4	.	CASSGQADTQYF	TGTGCCAGCAGTGGACAGGCAGATACGCAGTATTTT
TRBD2	TRBJ2-6	TRBV2	.	CASSPFGGRAFGANVLTF	TGTGCCAGCAGCCCTTTCGGCGGGAGGGCCTTTGGGGCCAACGTCCTGACTTTC
TRBD1	TRBJ2-7	TRBV5-1	.	CASSLDGQGNEQYF	TGCGCCAGCAGCTTGGATGGACAGGGGAACGAGCAGTACTTC
TRBD1	TRBJ2-5	TRBV6-6	.	CASSHGQGRGPQETQYF	TGTGCCAGCAGTCATGGGCAGGGAAGGGGGCCCCAAGAGACCCAGTACTTC
TRBD2	TRBJ2-7	TRBV7-8	.	CASSLVLSSGRTSYEQYF	TGTGCCAGCAGCTTAGTGCTGTCTAGCGGGAGGACCTCCTACGAGCAGTACTTC
.	TRBJ2-7	TRBV11-2	.	CASSLARLSSYEQYF	TGTGCCAGCAGCTTAGCGCGCCTAAGCTCCTACGAGCAGTACTTC
.	TRBJ2-7	TRBV28	.	CASSLPLIARSRGEQYF	TGTGCCAGCAGTTTACCCCTTATAGCTCGATCCAGGGGCGAGCAGTACTTC
TRBD2	TRBJ2-6	TRBV2	.	CASSGTGRAGGPPGANVLTF	TGTGCCAGCAGTGGGACAGGGAGAGCGGGAGGGCCCCCTGGGGCCAACGTCCTGACTTTC
TRBD2	TRBJ2-2	TRBV5-8	.	CASSRGLAPNTGELFF	TGTGCCAGCAGCCGGGGACTAGCGCCGAACACCGGGGAGCTGTTTTTT
.	TRBJ2-3	TRBV9	.	CASSGGLPTDTQYF	TGTGCCAGCAGCGGCGGACTTCCCACAGATACGCAGTATTTT
TRBD2	TRBJ2-1	TRBV6-2/TRBV6-3	.	CASSYERENYNEQFF	TGTGCCAGCAGTTACGAGCGGGAGAACTACAATGAGCAGTTCTTC
TRBD2	TRBJ2-2	TRBV29-1	.	CSVDGLAGNTGELFF	TGCAGCGTTGATGGACTAGCGGGGAACACCGGGGAGCTGTTTTTT
.	TRBJ1-1	TRBV10-3	.	CAITPRWAANTEAFF	TGTGCCATCACCCCCCGTTGGGCTGCGAACACTGAAGCTTTCTTT
.	TRBJ1-2	TRBV5-6	.	CASSLGGPGLKNYGYTF	TGTGCCAGCAGCTTGGGGGGCCCGGGACTCAAGAACTATGGCTACACCTTC
.	TRBJ2-2	TRBV9	once	CASSVGQVNTGELFF	TGTGCCAGCAGCGTTGGGCAGGTGAACACCGGGGAGCTGTTTTTT
.	TRBJ1-6	TRBV30	.	CAWGTGFSPLHF	TGTGCCTGGGGTACAGGATTTTCACCCCTCCACTTT
TRBD1	TRBJ1-1	TRBV6-5	few	CASKGQGQSEAFF	TGTGCCAGCAAGGGACAGGGGCAATCTGAAGCTTTCTTT
.	TRBJ1-2	TRBV4-2	.	CASSQEGGDHYGYTF	TGTGCCAGCAGCCAAGAAGGGGGAGATCACTATGGCTACACCTTC
.	TRBJ1-2	TRBV23-1	.	CASSQRQGHGYTF	TGCGCCAGCAGTCAACGGCAGGGCCATGGCTACACCTTC
TRBD2	TRBJ2-3	TRBV4-1	.	CASSLPGLAGAADTQYF	TGCGCCAGCAGCCTACCGGGACTAGCGGGAGCGGCAGATACGCAGTATTTT
TRBD1	TRBJ1-2	TRBV28	.	CASSLPGDRGRGGYTF	TGTGCCAGCAGTTTACCCGGGGACAGGGGGCGCGGTGGCTACACCTTC
.	TRBJ2-1	TRBV4-3	once	CASSRGGYNEQFF	TGCGCCAGCAGCCGCGGAGGATACAATGAGCAGTTCTTC
TRBD2	TRBJ2-3	TRBV10-3	.	CAIAPSGSLTPLNTDTQYF	TGTGCCATCGCTCCGAGCGGGAGCCTAACTCCTCTTAACACAGATACGCAGTATTTT
TRBD2	TRBJ2-2	TRBV27	.	CAAGGTVGIPNTGELFF	TGTGCCGCGGGGGGGACAGTCGGGATTCCGAACACCGGGGAGCTGTTTTTT
.	TRBJ2-1	TRBV27	.	CASSPSLVGEQFF	TGTGCCAGCAGTCCTTCCCTAGTTGGTGAGCAGTTCTTC
TRBD2	TRBJ2-3	TRBV2	.	CASSEGSGSSGWGVYF	TGTGCCAGCAGTGAAGGAAGCGGGAGTTCTGGGTGGGGCGTGTATTTT
TRBD1	TRBJ1-1	TRBV5-4	.	CASSSDRGNTEAFF	TGTGCCAGCAGCTCGGACAGGGGGAACACTGAAGCTTTCTTT
.	TRBJ1-4	TRBV2	.	CASRVTATNEKLFF	TGTGCCAGCAGGGTGACAGCAACTAATGAAAAACTGTTTTTT
.	TRBJ2-7	TRBV7-8	.	CASSGMTDTFSYEQYF	TGTGCCAGCAGCGGGATGACGGACACCTTCTCCTACGAGCAGTACTTC